This T cell receptor (beta chain) was found in a study of cytomegalovirus exposure and HLA in healthy donors. From germline, CDR1 is SNHLY and CDR2 FYNNEI. The germline V and J ends were trimmed by 4 bases and 3 bases, with 9 bases remaining between them. CDR3 length equals 13 residues. The data were produced by immunoSEQ multiplex PCR, yet TCRdb's version contains in-frame clones alone and is incomplete. The profile shows about 44,000 clones, roughly 93% of them singletons. Findings and caveats of the study: In vitro work confirmed that a few CMV-associated chains recognize CMV antigens.

Concerning this clone: Its antigen is not known.

The TCR originated in a woman in her late teens or twenties in good health and CMV-seronegative. The chain combines TRBV2 with TRBJ1-2; no definite D call. Sample: PBMCs. CDR3 protein: CASSGGTYYGYTF. Here the CDR3 DNA reads TGTGCCAGCAGTGGCGGCACCTACTATGGCTACACCTTC.